One and the same sample provided the 8 T cell receptor beta chains below, sequenced in a study of blood T cell repertoires in COVID-19. Assay: immunoSEQ multiplex PCR; the TCRdb copy retains only in-frame clones and omits some. This sample has around 280,000 clones, with around 88% found just once. Material: peripheral blood. Receptors were obtained from a woman in her 30s who had recovered from COVID-19.

Regarding this clone: This same CDR3 is encoded by further DNA sequences in the sample. The chain is built from TRBV29-1 and TRBJ1-2, with TRBD1 matching over 10 bases. The junction had 2 bases not matched to a gene; V was cut back by 4 bases and J by 3 bases. The germline V gene encodes CDR1 SQVTM and CDR2 ANQGSEA. This CDR3 comprises 13 residues. As DNA, the CDR3 is TGCAGCGTTGGGACAGGGGGAGACTATGGCTACACCTTC. This sequence encodes CSVGTGGDYGYTF. The full variable domain, with the rest looked up from reference TRBV29-1 and TRBJ1-2, is SAVISQKPSRDICQRGTSLTIQCQVDSQVTMMFWYRQQPGQSLTLIATANQGSEATYESGFVIDKFPISRPNLTFSTLTVSNMSPEDSSIYLCSVGTGGDYGYTFGSGTRLTVV.

The chain joins TRBV11-2 to TRBJ2-3, with 8 nucleotides matching TRBD1. Germline lookup yields CDR1 SGHAT and CDR2 FQNNGV. The CDR3 is made up of 15 amino acids. V was pared by 0 bases and J by 9 bases, with 8 bases of the junction left unmatched. This chain's CDR3 is CASSLDRGRVNTQYF. The CDR3 bases are TGTGCCAGCAGCTTAGACAGGGGGCGAGTAAACACGCAGTATTTT.

The V call is TRBV18, the J call TRBJ1-2; TRBD1 matches 7 bases. The V gene end was trimmed by 0 bases and the J gene end by 6 bases; junction bases not matched to a gene: 7. Per the germline V gene, CDR1 is KGHSH and CDR2 is LQKENI. The CDR3 spans 15 residues. CDR3 region: CASSPPTRGTDGYTF. CDR3 coding DNA: TGTGCCAGCTCACCACCCACCAGGGGGACGGATGGCTACACCTTC.

V is TRBV2 and J is TRBJ2-3, with D perhaps TRBD2 (9 bases). In germline, CDR1 is SNHLY, CDR2 FYNNEI. Trimming removed 5 bases from V and 2 bases from J, with 29 bases in between. There are 20 residues in the CDR3. CDR3 sequence reads: CASSMTGEWASGISTDTQYF. CDR3 nucleotides: TGTGCCAGCAGTATGACAGGGGAATGGGCTAGCGGGATCTCCACAGATACGCAGTATTTT.

This chain connects TRBV28 to TRBJ2-3, with 9 nucleotides matching TRBD2. Germline CDR1 MDHEN, CDR2 SYDVKM. The CDR3 sequence is 21 residues long. The ends lost 6 bases at V and 0 bases at J; junction bases unmatched: 22. For the CDR3, the DNA is TGTGCCAGCAGCCCTCCTGGTCTTGGCGGGAGGGTAGATTATAGCACAGATACGCAGTATTTT. Encoded protein: CASSPPGLGGRVDYSTDTQYF.

V usage is TRBV7-9 and J usage is TRBJ1-2, with TRBD1 as a possible D gene (6 bases). The CDR3 runs 13 residues. CDR1 is SEHNR and CDR2 is FQNEAQ in the germline V gene (reference sequence). Trimming cost V 8 bases and J 7 bases, with 17 bases left between them. The CDR3 nucleotides are TGTGCCAGCCAGGCGGGGGGCGGTGGTGGCTACACCTTC. This codes for CASQAGGGGGYTF.

This clone appeared a single time. The genes are TRBV27 and TRBJ2-5, with D possibly being TRBD2 (6 bases). This CDR3 has 15 residues. V lost 6 bases and J lost 4, with 18 bases in between. CDR1 and CDR2 (germline): MNHEY, SMNVEV (reference sequence). CDR3 region: CASRGVGGEGETQYF. The CDR3 DNA reads TGTGCCAGCAGAGGGGTCGGGGGAGAAGGAGAGACCCAGTACTTC.

The chain couples TRBV7-2 to TRBJ1-6; D gene ambiguous. This CDR3 region has 14 residues. From germline, CDR1 is SGHTA and CDR2 FQGNSA. V shed 10 bases and J shed 7 bases, with 17 bases lying between them. CDR3 DNA sequence: TGTGCCACCCTAGGGAGCCTACAAAATTCACCCCTCCACTTT. The encoded protein is CATLGSLQNSPLHF.